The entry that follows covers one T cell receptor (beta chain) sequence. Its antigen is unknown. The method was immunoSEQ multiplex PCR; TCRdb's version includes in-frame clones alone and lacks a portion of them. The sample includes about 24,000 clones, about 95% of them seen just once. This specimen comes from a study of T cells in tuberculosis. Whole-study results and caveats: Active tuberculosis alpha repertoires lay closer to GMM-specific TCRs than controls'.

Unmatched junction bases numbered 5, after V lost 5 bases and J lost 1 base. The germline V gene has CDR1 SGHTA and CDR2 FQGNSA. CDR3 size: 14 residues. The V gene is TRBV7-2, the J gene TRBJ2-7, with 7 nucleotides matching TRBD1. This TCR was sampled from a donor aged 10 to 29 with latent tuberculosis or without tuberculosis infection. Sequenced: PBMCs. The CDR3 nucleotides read TGTGCCAGCAGCAGACAGGGTGGATCCTACGAGCAGTACTTC. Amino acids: CASSRQGGSYEQYF.